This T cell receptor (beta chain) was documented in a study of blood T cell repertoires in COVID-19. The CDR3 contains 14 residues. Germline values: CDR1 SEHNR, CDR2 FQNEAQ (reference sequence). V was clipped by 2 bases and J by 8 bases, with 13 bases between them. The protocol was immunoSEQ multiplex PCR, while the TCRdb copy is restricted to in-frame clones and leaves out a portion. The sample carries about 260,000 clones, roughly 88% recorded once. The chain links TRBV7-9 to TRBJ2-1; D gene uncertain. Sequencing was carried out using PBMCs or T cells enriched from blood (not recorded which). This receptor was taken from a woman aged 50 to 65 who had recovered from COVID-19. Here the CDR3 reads CASSLPSGVDEQFF. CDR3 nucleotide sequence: TGTGCCAGCAGCTTACCCTCAGGTGTAGATGAGCAGTTCTTC.